This TCR beta chain stems from a study of breast tumors, draining lymph nodes, adjacent tissues. Study-wide findings and caveats: Tumor repertoires ranked between lymph nodes and nontumor tissue in diversity, with V and J gene preferences. Data fit most tumor T cells coming from lymph node, expanding in tumor. Luminal-like breast cancer showed significantly greater tumor-nontumor repertoire similarity than basal-like breast cancer did.

CDR1 and CDR2 from the germline V gene are SGDLS and YYNGEE. CDR3 size: 12 residues. MiXCR was run by TCRdb on the multiplex PCR reads, yielding one entry per CDR3 protein. The sample shows tens of thousands of distinct CDR3 sequences, approximately 29% of them seen only once. Breast cancer patients provided tissue from their axillary draining lymph nodes. This clonotype has at least ten counts. Its antigen is currently unknown. This TCR was recovered from a female donor with breast cancer. Some clones in this sample may be carry-over from other donors' samples. The rearrangement joins TRBV9 to TRBJ2-3; 7 bases are a match to TRBD2. Sequencing used axillary lymph node tissue. The CDR3 bases are TGTGCGGGCGGGAGCTCGACAGATACGCAGTATTTT. It translates to CAGGSSTDTQYF.